This entry describes one T cell receptor beta chain. This record belongs to a study of control samples from healthy donors and cancer patients. The CDR3 has 15 amino acids. The junction had 4 bases not matched to a gene; V was cut back by 5 bases and J by 6 bases. Germline values: CDR1 MRHNA, CDR2 SNTAGT. Assay used: immunoSEQ multiplex PCR; TCRdb lists only in-frame clones, some missing. The sample consists of around 150,000 clones, around 88% of them appearing once. The gene calls are TRBV6-4 and TRBJ2-1; 13 bases are a match to TRBD2. The sequence came from a young man in good health. What was sequenced was blood. CDR3 nucleotides: TGTGCCAGCAGTAGTACTAGCGGGGGGGCCAATGAGCAGTTCTTC. Translating gives CASSSTSGGANEQFF.